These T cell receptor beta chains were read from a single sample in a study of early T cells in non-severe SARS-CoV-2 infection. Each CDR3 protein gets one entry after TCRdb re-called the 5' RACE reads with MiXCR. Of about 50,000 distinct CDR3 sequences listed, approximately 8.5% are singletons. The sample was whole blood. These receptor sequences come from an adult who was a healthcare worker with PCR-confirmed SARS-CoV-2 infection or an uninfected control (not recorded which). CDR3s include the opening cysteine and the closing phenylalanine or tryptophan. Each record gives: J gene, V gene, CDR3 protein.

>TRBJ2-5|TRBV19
CASSISPGIAGMGGETQYF
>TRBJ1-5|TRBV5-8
CASSSGQHYQPQHF
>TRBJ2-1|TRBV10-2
CASSESVQFF
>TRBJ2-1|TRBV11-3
CASSQTGSRDSEQFF
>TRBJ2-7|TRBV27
CASRGAGPYEQYF
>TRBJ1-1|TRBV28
CASTFWRGAGLRWTEAFF
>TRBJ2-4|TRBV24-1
CATSDPGRAIQYF
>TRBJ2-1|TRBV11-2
CASRAVAPNEQFF
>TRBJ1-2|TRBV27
CASSLDGLGRAYGYTF
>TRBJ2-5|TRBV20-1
CSATRTGPQAETQYF
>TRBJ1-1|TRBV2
CASSEETVSLVGTEAFF
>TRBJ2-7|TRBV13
CASSIPAGEQYF
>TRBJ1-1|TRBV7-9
CASSLNGANTEAFF
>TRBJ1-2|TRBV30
CAWSPLGQGNYGYTF